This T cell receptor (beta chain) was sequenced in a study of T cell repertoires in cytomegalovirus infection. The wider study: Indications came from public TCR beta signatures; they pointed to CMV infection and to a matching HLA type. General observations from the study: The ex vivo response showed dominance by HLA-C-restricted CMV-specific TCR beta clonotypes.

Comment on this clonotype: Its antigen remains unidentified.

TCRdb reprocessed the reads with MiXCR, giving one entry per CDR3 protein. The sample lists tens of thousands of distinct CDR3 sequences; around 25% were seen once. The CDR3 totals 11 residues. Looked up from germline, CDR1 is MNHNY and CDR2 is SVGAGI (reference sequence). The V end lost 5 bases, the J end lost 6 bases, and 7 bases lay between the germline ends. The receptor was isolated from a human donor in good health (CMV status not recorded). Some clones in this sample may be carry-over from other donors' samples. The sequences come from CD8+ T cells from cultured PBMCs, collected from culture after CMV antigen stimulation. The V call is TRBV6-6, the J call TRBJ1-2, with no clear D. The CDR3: CASSQEDGYTF. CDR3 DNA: TGTGCCAGCAGTCAGGAGGATGGCTACACCTTC.